These 16 T cell receptor beta chains were all obtained from the same sample, sequenced in a study of blood T cell repertoires in COVID-19. Produced via immunoSEQ multiplex PCR; TCRdb's table is partial and in-frame only. This table has around 430,000 clones, around nine tenths appearing once. Material: PBMCs or T cells enriched from blood (not recorded which). Receptor source: a woman aged 50 to 60 who had recovered from COVID-19.

The V call is TRBV5-1, the J call TRBJ2-7, with D perhaps matching TRBD1 (5 bases). V lost 0 bases and J lost 6, with 7 bases in between. CDR3 length: 12 residues. Looked up from germline, CDR1 is SGHRS and CDR2 is YFSETQ. CDR3 bases: TGCGCCAGCAGCTTGGATGGGGCCGAGCAGTACTTC. Translating it yields CASSLDGAEQYF.

The rearrangement links TRBV10-3 to TRBJ1-6, with 9 bases identical to TRBD1. The CDR3 has 16 amino acids. V lost 0 bases and J lost 9; bases outside the gene matches: 6. In germline, CDR1 is ENHRY, CDR2 SYGVKD. The CDR3 coding sequence is TGTGCCATCAGTGAGTCTTCCGGGACAGGGAGTTCACCCCTCCACTTT. Its translation: CAISESSGTGSSPLHF.

CDR3 sequence: CAFTSARGAEANYGYTF. The CDR3 coding sequence is TGTGCTTTTACATCAGCACGGGGGGCGGAAGCTAACTATGGCTACACCTTC. The chain carries TRBV7-9 and TRBJ1-2; TRBD1 might be the D (6 bases). The CDR3 is 17 residues long. Germline CDR1 reads SEHNR; CDR2 reads FQNEAQ (reference sequence).

The chain uses TRBV19 and TRBJ1-2; a possible D gene is TRBD1 (5 bases). V lost 8 bases to trimming and J lost 3 bases, with 16 bases between them. The CDR3 length is 14 residues. Germline V gene data show CDR1 as LNHDA and CDR2 as SQIVND (reference sequence). CDR3 sequence reads: CASGDSRQHYGYTF. The CDR3 nucleotides read TGTGCCAGTGGAGACTCTCGACAGCACTATGGCTACACCTTC.

In its sample, this clone was seen a few times. The gene calls are TRBV9 and TRBJ1-6; no firm D call. Germline-derived CDR1 and CDR2 are SGDLS and YYNGEE. Trimming shortened V by 0 bases and J by 10 bases, and 14 bases separated the two germline ends. The CDR3 spans 15 residues. Written as DNA, the CDR3 is TGTGCCAGCAGCGTAGGAGGCTCCCGCTACTCACCCCTCCACTTT. This codes for CASSVGGSRYSPLHF.

CDR3 in DNA: TGTGCCAGCAGTTATCTACTGGGAGGCGGTAGTGAAAAACTGTTTTTT. This codes for CASSYLLGGGSEKLFF. The chain recombines TRBV6-5 with TRBJ1-4; D call uncertain. The germline V and J ends were trimmed by 3 bases and 7 bases, with 18 bases remaining between them. This CDR3 is built from 16 residues. Germline CDR1 reads MNHEY; CDR2 reads SVGAGI.

The chain couples TRBV28 to TRBJ1-4; perhaps TRBD1 as D (6 bases). The V gene lost 6 bases and the J gene lost 5 bases, with 13 bases spanning the gap. The CDR3 extends over 14 amino acids. Looked up from germline, CDR1 is MDHEN and CDR2 is SYDVKM. The CDR3 DNA follows: TGTGCCAGCAGGGGGGCAAAAGTGAATGAAAAACTGTTTTTT. Protein product: CASRGAKVNEKLFF.

CDR3 sequence (DNA): TGTGCCAGCAGTGATTATCTATCACCCCTCCACTTT. Protein: CASSDYLSPLHF. The chain carries TRBV6-1 and TRBJ1-6; D not certain. From germline, CDR1 is MNHNS and CDR2 SASEGT. The CDR3 extends over 12 amino acids. V lost 3 bases to trimming and J lost 10 bases, with 7 bases between them.

The CDR3 spells CASSPERGVRYEQYF. CDR3 nucleotide sequence: TGCGCCAGCAGCCCAGAGCGGGGGGTACGTTACGAGCAGTACTTC. The chain uses TRBV5-1 and TRBJ2-7; 9 nucleotides line up with TRBD2. The CDR3 covers 15 residues. Germline CDR1 reads SGHRS; CDR2 reads YFSETQ. The trim removed 4 bases at V and 4 bases at J, leaving 9 bases unmatched.

This chain connects TRBV14 to TRBJ2-3, with 11 bases identical to TRBD2. Looked up from germline, CDR1 is SGHDN and CDR2 is FVKESK. This CDR3 is 15 amino acids long. J gave up 6 bases and V 5 bases, and 7 bases lay outside the gene matches. The DNA for the CDR3 is TGTGCCAGCAGCTCGAGACTAGCGGGGCTCGATACGCAGTATTTT. Protein sequence: CASSSRLAGLDTQYF.

J is TRBJ2-2 and V is TRBV27; 8 bases align to TRBD1. The J segment lost 5 bases and the V segment lost 5 bases, leaving 1 base of the junction unmatched. The CDR3 is 13 residues long. Germline V gene lookup returns CDR1 MNHEY and CDR2 SMNVEV (reference sequence). The CDR3 loop is CASSGTGTGELFF. CDR3 nucleotide sequence: TGTGCCAGCAGTGGGACAGGTACCGGGGAGCTGTTTTTT.

The chain couples TRBV7-2 to TRBJ2-7; D may be TRBD2 (5 bases). V shed 5 bases and J shed 1 base, with 12 bases lying between them. Germline CDR1 and CDR2: SGHTA and FQGNSA. The CDR3 sequence is 14 residues long. The DNA of the CDR3 is TGTGCCAGCAGCGCCTCGGGAACGTCCTACGAGCAGTACTTC. Amino acids: CASSASGTSYEQYF.

A note on this clone: One junction end disagrees with the germline gene, perhaps due to a read error. The chain uses TRBV19 and TRBJ1-3; D ambiguous. Germline CDR1 and CDR2: LNHDA and SQIVND (reference sequence). The CDR3 has 13 residues. The DNA of the CDR3 is TGTGCCAGTAGTCTAGACGTCGGAAACACCATATATTTT. It specifies CASSLDVGNTIYF.

This clone has just one count. This chain joins TRBV10-3 and TRBJ1-5; tentative D call: TRBD1 (5 bases). Trimming took 10 bases from V and 5 from J, leaving 15 bases between them. The CDR3 has 13 residues. Looked up from germline, CDR1 is ENHRY and CDR2 is SYGVKD. CDR3 DNA: TGTGCCACCGCAGGGTCCGAGGATCAGCCCCAGCATTTT. As protein: CATAGSEDQPQHF.

This clone was observed a few times. This chain joins TRBV19 and TRBJ1-3; perhaps TRBD1 as D (5 bases). The CDR3 runs to 13 residues. Germline CDR1 is LNHDA and CDR2 is SQIVND (reference sequence). The V end was cut by 6 bases, the J end by 2 bases, with 8 bases between. The CDR3 here is CASRARAGNTIYF. The CDR3 region has the DNA TGTGCCAGTAGGGCCAGGGCTGGAAACACCATATATTTT.

This clone came up once. The chain couples TRBV9 to TRBJ2-3; a possible D gene is TRBD2 (5 bases). The CDR3 totals 12 residues. The V gene lost 3 bases and the J gene lost 4 bases, with 6 bases spanning the gap. CDR1 and CDR2 from the germline V gene are SGDLS and YYNGEE. The CDR3 sequence is CASSGLSDTQYF. The CDR3 DNA is TGTGCCAGCAGCGGACTATCAGATACGCAGTATTTT.